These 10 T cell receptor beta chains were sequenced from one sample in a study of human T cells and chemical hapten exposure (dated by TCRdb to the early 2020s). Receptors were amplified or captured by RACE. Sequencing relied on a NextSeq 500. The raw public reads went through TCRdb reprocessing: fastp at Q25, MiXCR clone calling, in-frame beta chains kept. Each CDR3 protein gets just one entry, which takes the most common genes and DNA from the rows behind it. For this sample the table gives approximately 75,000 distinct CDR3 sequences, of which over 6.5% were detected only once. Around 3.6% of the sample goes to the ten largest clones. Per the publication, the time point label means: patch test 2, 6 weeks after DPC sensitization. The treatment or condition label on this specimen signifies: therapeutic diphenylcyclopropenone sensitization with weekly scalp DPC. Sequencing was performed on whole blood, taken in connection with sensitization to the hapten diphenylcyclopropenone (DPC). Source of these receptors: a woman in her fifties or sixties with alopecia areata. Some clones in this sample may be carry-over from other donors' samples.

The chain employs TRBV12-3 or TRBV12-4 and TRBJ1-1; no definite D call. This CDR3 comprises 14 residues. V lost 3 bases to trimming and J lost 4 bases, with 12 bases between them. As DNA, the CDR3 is TGTGCCAGCAGTTTTGGCGGAACGGGCACTGAAGCTTTCTTT. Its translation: CASSFGGTGTEAFF.

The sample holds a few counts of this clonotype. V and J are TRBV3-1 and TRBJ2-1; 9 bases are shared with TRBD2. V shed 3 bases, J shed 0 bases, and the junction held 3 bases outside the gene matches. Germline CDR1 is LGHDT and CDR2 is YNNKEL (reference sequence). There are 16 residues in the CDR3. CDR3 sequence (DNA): TGTGCCAGCAGCCATCTAGCGGGGAGCTCCTACAATGAGCAGTTCTTC. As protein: CASSHLAGSSYNEQFF.

CDR3 residues: CASGGGGLVGKLFF. CDR3 DNA: TGTGCCAGCGGGGGCGGGGGGCTTGTCGGAAAACTGTTTTTT. V usage is TRBV2 and J usage is TRBJ1-4; weak D call: TRBD1 (6 bases). Trimming took 8 bases from V and 10 from J, leaving 20 bases between them. The germline CDR1 and CDR2 sequences are SNHLY and FYNNEI. There are 14 residues in the CDR3.

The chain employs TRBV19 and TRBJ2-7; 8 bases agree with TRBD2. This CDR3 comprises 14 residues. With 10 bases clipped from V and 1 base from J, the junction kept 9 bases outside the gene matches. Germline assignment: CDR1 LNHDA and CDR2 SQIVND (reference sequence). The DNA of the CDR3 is TGTGCCACTATGAGCGGGGGCACTTCCTACGAGCAGTACTTC. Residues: CATMSGGTSYEQYF.

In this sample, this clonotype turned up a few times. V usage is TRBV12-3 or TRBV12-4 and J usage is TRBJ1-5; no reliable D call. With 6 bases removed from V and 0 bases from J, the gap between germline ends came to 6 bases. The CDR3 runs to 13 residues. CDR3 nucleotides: TGTGCCAGCAGCCCCAATAGCAATCAGCCCCAGCATTTT. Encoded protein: CASSPNSNQPQHF.

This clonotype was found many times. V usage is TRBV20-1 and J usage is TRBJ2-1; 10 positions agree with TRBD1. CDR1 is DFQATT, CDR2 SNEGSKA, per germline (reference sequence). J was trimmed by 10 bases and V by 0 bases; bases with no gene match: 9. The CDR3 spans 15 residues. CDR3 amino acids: CSARDWDRGREEQFF. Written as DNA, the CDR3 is TGCAGTGCTAGAGATTGGGACAGGGGTCGGGAGGAGCAGTTCTTC.

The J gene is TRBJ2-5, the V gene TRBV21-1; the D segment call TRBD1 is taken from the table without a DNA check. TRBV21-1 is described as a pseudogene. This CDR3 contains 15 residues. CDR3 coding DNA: TGTGCCAGCAGCAAAGCGATAGGACAGATAGAGACCCAGTACTTC. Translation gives CASSKAIGQIETQYF.

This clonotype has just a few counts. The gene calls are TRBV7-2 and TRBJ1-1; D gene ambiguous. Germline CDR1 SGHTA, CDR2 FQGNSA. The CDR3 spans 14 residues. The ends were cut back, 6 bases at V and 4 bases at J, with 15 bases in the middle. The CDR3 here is CASRLQWGSTEAFF. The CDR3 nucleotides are TGTGCCAGCAGGTTGCAGTGGGGAAGCACTGAAGCTTTCTTT.

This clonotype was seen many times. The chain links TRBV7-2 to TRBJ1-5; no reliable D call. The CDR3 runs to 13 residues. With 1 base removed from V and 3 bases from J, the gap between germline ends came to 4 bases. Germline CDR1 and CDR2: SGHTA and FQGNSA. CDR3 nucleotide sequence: TGTGCCAGCAGCTTAGGGACCAATCAGCCCCAGCATTTT. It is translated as CASSLGTNQPQHF.

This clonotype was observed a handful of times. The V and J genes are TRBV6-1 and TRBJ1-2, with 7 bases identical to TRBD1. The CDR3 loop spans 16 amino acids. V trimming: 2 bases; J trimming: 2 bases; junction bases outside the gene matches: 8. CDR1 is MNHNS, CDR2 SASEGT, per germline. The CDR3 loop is CASSERLLGQNYGYTF. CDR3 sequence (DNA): TGTGCCAGCAGTGAACGGTTGTTGGGACAGAACTATGGCTACACCTTC.